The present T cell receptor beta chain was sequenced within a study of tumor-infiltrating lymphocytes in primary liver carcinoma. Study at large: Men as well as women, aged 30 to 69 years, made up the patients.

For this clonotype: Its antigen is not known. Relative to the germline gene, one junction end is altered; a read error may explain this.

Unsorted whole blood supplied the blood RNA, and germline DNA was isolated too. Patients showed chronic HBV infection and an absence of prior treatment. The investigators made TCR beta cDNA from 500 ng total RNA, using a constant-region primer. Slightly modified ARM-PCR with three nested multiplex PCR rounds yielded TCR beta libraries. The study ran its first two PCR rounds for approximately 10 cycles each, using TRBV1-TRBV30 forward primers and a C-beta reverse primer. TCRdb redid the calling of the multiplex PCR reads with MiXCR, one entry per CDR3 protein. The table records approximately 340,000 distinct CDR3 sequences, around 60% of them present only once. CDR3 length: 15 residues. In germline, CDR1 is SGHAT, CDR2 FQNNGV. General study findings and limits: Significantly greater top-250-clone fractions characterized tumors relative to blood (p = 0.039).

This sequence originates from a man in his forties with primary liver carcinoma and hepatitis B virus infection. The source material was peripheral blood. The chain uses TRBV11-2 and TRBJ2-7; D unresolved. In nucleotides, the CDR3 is TGTACCAGCAGCTTAGATGGCGCCTTATCCTCGGAGCAGTACTTC. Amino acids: CTSSLDGALSSEQYF.